These T cell receptor beta chains were read from a single sample in a study of siplizumab effects on memory and regulatory T cells. TCRdb's copy holds only in-frame clones and misses some; the assay was immunoSEQ multiplex PCR. The sample has about 110,000 clones, around nine tenths seen once. Sequenced: CD4+ T cells sorted from blood. Every receptor here comes from a human donor in good health. The CDR3 runs from the conserved cysteine through the conserved F or W. A D gene is named only where the DNA matches it firmly. Rows may omit the clone size; those that give it use once, few, many or a size class.

once,.,TRBJ2-7,TRBV10-3,TGTGCCATCAACGCGGGACAAACCTACGAGCAGTACTTC,CAINAGQTYEQYF
.,.,TRBJ1-4,TRBV6-1,TGTGCCAGCGTAAAAGACCGGGCCTTCAATGAAAAACTGTTTTTT,CASVKDRAFNEKLFF
.,.,TRBJ2-1,TRBV6-1,TGTGCCAGCCGATTAGCGGTCAGCTCCTACAATGAGCAGTTCTTC,CASRLAVSSYNEQFF
once,TRBD1,TRBJ2-7,TRBV9,TGTGCCAGCAGCGTCGCAGGGACAGGCTCTTCCTACGAGCAGTACTTC,CASSVAGTGSSYEQYF
.,TRBD1,TRBJ1-2,TRBV6-5,TGTGCCAGCAGTTACTCCATTCGACAGGGGATTTATGGCTACACCTTC,CASSYSIRQGIYGYTF
.,.,TRBJ2-2,TRBV27,TGTGCCAGCAGCGCCTGGGGGGCAGGCACCGGGGAGCTGTTTTTT,CASSAWGAGTGELFF
.,TRBD1,TRBJ2-7,TRBV2,TGTGCCAGCAGTGAGATAAGGGGAACAGGGGGCATATACGAGCAGTACTTC,CASSEIRGTGGIYEQYF
.,.,TRBJ1-4,TRBV7-9,TGTGCCAGCAGCTTCCTCCCGGGACATATGGATACCGGGGAAAAACTGTTTTTT,CASSFLPGHMDTGEKLFF
.,TRBD1,TRBJ1-1,TRBV11-2,TGTGCCAGCAGCAGGGACAGGGCCCTGAACACTGAAGCTTTCTTT,CASSRDRALNTEAFF
.,.,TRBJ2-2,TRBV21-1,TGTGCCAGCAGCAAAGTGGGGGGGCCCGACAGAGCCGGGGAGCTGTTTTTT,CASSKVGGPDRAGELFF
.,.,TRBJ1-2,TRBV25-1,TGTGCCAGCAGAAGTGGGGGGCAGGACTATGGCTACACCTTC,CASRSGGQDYGYTF
.,.,TRBJ2-5,TRBV4-1,TGCGCCAGCAGCCAAGTCGGCCTAATCCAAGAGACCCAGTACTTC,CASSQVGLIQETQYF
once,TRBD2,TRBJ2-1,TRBV7-9,TGTGCCAGCAGCTTAGATCTAGCGGGAGTGGGTGAGCAGTTCTTC,CASSLDLAGVGEQFF
.,TRBD1,TRBJ2-1,TRBV6-1,TGTGCCAGCAGGGGGGACAGGGGTTACAATGAGCAGTTCTTC,CASRGDRGYNEQFF
once,TRBD2,TRBJ2-1,TRBV5-1,TGCGCCAGCAGCCTGGATACGGGAGGCCTGCGGTTCTTC,CASSLDTGGLRFF
.,.,TRBJ2-5,TRBV18,TGTGCCAGCTCCCCGGGAGAGACCCAGTACTTC,CASSPGETQYF
.,.,TRBJ2-5,TRBV5-6,TGTGCCAGCAGCTCGAGTGTGGCTAGCAACCAAGAGACCCAGTACTTC,CASSSSVASNQETQYF
.,TRBD2,TRBJ2-7,TRBV2,TGTGCCAGCAATTACGGGACTAAGACCTACGAGCAGTACTTC,CASNYGTKTYEQYF
once,TRBD1,TRBJ1-5,TRBV18,TGTGCCAGCTCACCTGGACAGGGGGATTATAGCAATCAGCCCCAGCATTTT,CASSPGQGDYSNQPQHF
.,.,TRBJ2-5,TRBV18,TGTGCCAGCTCACCACTCGACCAAGAGACCCAGTACTTC,CASSPLDQETQYF
once,.,TRBJ2-4,TRBV6-1,TGTGCCAGCAGTGATGGGCTCCAGATAGCCAAAAACATTCAGTACTTC,CASSDGLQIAKNIQYF
.,TRBD2,TRBJ2-4,TRBV10-3,TGTGCCATCAGTGAGTCCCTAGCGGGGAAGAAAAACATTCAGTACTTC,CAISESLAGKKNIQYF
.,.,TRBJ2-5,TRBV5-1,TGCGCCAGCAGCATACAGGGTTTCGAGACCCAGTACTTC,CASSIQGFETQYF
.,.,TRBJ2-1,TRBV21-1,TGTGCCAGCAGCATCCTCACCGGGACTAGCGGGAGTGGTGAGCAGTTCTTC,CASSILTGTSGSGEQFF
.,TRBD1,TRBJ2-3,TRBV12-5,TGTGCTAGTGCCTTAGGACAGGACACAGATACGCAGTATTTT,CASALGQDTDTQYF
.,.,TRBJ1-2,TRBV15,TGTGCCACCAGCACGGGAGGCGGGGCTGGTGGCTACACCTTC,CATSTGGGAGGYTF
.,TRBD2,TRBJ2-2,TRBV9,TGTGCCAGCAGCGTTGGTCCCAGCGGGAGGTCCGGGGAGCTGTTTTTT,CASSVGPSGRSGELFF
.,.,TRBJ1-4,TRBV5-6,TGTGCCAGCAGCAGAGATGGGTGGGCGGGGGAAAAACTGTTTTTT,CASSRDGWAGEKLFF
.,.,TRBJ1-5,TRBV5-4,TGTGCCAGCAGCTTGCCAGATCAGCCCCAGCATTTT,CASSLPDQPQHF
.,TRBD2,TRBJ2-1,TRBV18,TGTGCCAGCTCATTCAGCGGGGGGCCAAACCTCAACAATGAGCAGTTCTTC,CASSFSGGPNLNNEQFF
.,.,TRBJ2-7,TRBV18,TGTGCCAGCTCGCCTGGGACGGAGACCTACGAGCAGTACTTC,CASSPGTETYEQYF
.,.,TRBJ2-7,TRBV21-1,TGTGCCAGCAGTTCCGTCCACGCTGCTAGCTCCTACGAGCAGTACTTC,CASSSVHAASSYEQYF
.,TRBD1,TRBJ1-2,TRBV2,TGTGCCAGCAGGGCGGAGGGACAGGGGGCGAATGGCTACACCTTC,CASRAEGQGANGYTF
.,.,TRBJ1-6,TRBV6-5,TGTGCCAGCAGTTCCCCCCCGGATAATTCACCCCTCCACTTT,CASSSPPDNSPLHF
.,.,TRBJ1-2,TRBV30,TGTGCCTGGACCCCCCGACCAGACTATGGCTACACCTTC,CAWTPRPDYGYTF
once,.,TRBJ2-4,TRBV6-6,TGTGCCAGCAGTTACGTCGGGAACGCGAACATTCAGTACTTC,CASSYVGNANIQYF
.,.,TRBJ1-2,TRBV2,TGTGCCAGCAGTGAACAGAGCTATGGCTACACCTTC,CASSEQSYGYTF
.,.,TRBJ2-7,TRBV14,TGTGCCAGCAGCCGTCGGACACTCTACGAGCAGTACTTC,CASSRRTLYEQYF
.,TRBD2,TRBJ2-7,TRBV5-4,TGTGCCAGCAGCTTAGAAGCGGGAGAGACCTACGAGCAGTACTTC,CASSLEAGETYEQYF
.,.,TRBJ1-4,TRBV5-1,TGCGCCAGCAGACGACAGGCCACTAATGAAAAACTGTTTTTT,CASRRQATNEKLFF
few,TRBD1,TRBJ2-5,TRBV13,TGTGCCAGCAGCTTAGTTACCATCGGCCGGGACAGGGAGTACCAAGAGACCCAGTACTTC,CASSLVTIGRDREYQETQYF
.,.,TRBJ2-7,TRBV5-4,TGTGCCAGCAGCCGTGCGGCCTTCCAAGAGCAGTACTTC,CASSRAAFQEQYF
once,.,TRBJ2-1,TRBV7-3,TGTGCCAGCAGCCAGCGGACAAGCTCCTACAATGAGCAGTTCTTC,CASSQRTSSYNEQFF
once,.,TRBJ1-2,TRBV6-5,TGTGCCAGCAGTGAAAGGGACAATGGCTACACCTTC,CASSERDNGYTF
.,TRBD1,TRBJ1-6,TRBV2,TGTGCCAGCGATAGGGACAGGGGGAATTCACCCCTCCACTTT,CASDRDRGNSPLHF
.,.,TRBJ1-5,TRBV27,TGTGCCAGCAGTTTATTGAGGGGTCAGCCCCAGCATTTT,CASSLLRGQPQHF
.,TRBD1,TRBJ1-6,TRBV5-7,TGTGCCAGCAGCTCCCCCCGGGACAGAAATTCACCCCTCCACTTT,CASSSPRDRNSPLHF
.,TRBD2,TRBJ2-4,TRBV29-1,TGCAGCGTTGAAGTTGGGGGGGTTCAGTACTTC,CSVEVGGVQYF
.,.,TRBJ2-7,TRBV6-5,TGTGCCAGCAGCCGAGGACTGAATTACGAGCAGTACTTC,CASSRGLNYEQYF
.,.,TRBJ1-1,TRBV9,TGTGCCAGCAGCGGATCGCCCTTAACAGAAGCTTTCTTT,CASSGSPLTEAFF
.,TRBD2,TRBJ2-2,TRBV25-1,TGTGCCAGCAGTGACCCCGTGCTAGCGGGAGGGGACACCGGGGAGCTGTTTTTT,CASSDPVLAGGDTGELFF
.,.,TRBJ2-2,TRBV25-1,TGTGCCAGCAGTGTGACAGGAACGAACACCGGGGAGCTGTTTTTT,CASSVTGTNTGELFF
.,.,TRBJ1-1,TRBV29-1,TGCAGCGTTGAACGGGGCGGGAACACTGAAGCTTTCTTT,CSVERGGNTEAFF
.,TRBD1,TRBJ2-5,TRBV5-1,TGCGCCAGCAGGGGACAGGCTGAGGAGACCCAGTACTTC,CASRGQAEETQYF
.,.,TRBJ1-5,TRBV2,TGTGCCAGCAGCGGGGAGAGCCTTACTAATCAGCCCCAGCATTTT,CASSGESLTNQPQHF
.,.,TRBJ2-7,TRBV19,TGTGCCAGTAGGGGGAACGGGGGCTACGAGCAGTACTTC,CASRGNGGYEQYF
.,TRBD2,TRBJ2-1,TRBV11-3,TGTGCCAGCAGCTTATCGGGGACTAGCGGGGAAAATGAGCAGTTCTTC,CASSLSGTSGENEQFF
.,.,TRBJ1-4,TRBV5-6,TGTGCCAGCAGGGGCTACGGGGGCAGTAGTGAAAAACTGTTTTTT,CASRGYGGSSEKLFF
.,.,TRBJ1-2,TRBV19,TGTGCCAGTAGTGAAAATAAGGGGCCTGGCTACACCTTC,CASSENKGPGYTF
.,TRBD1,TRBJ2-3,TRBV5-4,TGTGCCAGCAGCTTGGGGGGACAGGGAGCAGATACGCAGTATTTT,CASSLGGQGADTQYF